The 14 T cell receptor beta chains below were found in one sample sequenced in a study of T cell clonality in common variable immunodeficiency. The antigens these receptors bind are not known. Study findings and constraints: Common variable immunodeficiency TCR beta sequences reportedly had fewer deletions and N-nucleotide insertions.

Here immunoSEQ multiplex PCR was the method, and the copy in TCRdb shows in-frame clones only, minus some. The data show 25,000 to 30,000 clones, with none appearing a single time. Material for sequencing was peripheral blood mononuclear cells. The receptors come from a human donor with common variable immunodeficiency.

This clone was detected ten times or more. The read is 3 residues too short to cover the CDR3 end, so that end is filled in from the germline J gene. The chain combines TRBV7-2 with TRBJ2-2; D is unclear. This CDR3 comprises 15 residues. Germline V gives CDR1 SGHTA, CDR2 FQGNSA. Trimming took off 5 bases at V and 4 bases at J, with 14 bases between the two ends. CDR3 amino acids: CASSLLNPGTGELFF. Partial CDR3 DNA: TGTGCCAGCAGCCTCCTGAATCCGGGCACCGGGGAG.

In its sample, this clone was seen many times. The CDR3 DNA, read in part, is TGCAGTGCTGGGGTGGGGCTCTCCTACAATGAG. Translation gives CSAGVGLSYNE. Given in full, the CDR3 is CSAGVGLSYNEQFF. V usage is TRBV20-1 and J usage is TRBJ2-1; a possible D gene is TRBD1 (5 bases). The CDR3 extends 3 residues past the end of the read, so its final part is completed from the germline J gene. The V and J ends lost 5 bases and 0 bases respectively, with 11 bases between them. This CDR3 has 14 residues. Germline CDR1 and CDR2: DFQATT and SNEGSKA (reference sequence).

Many counts were recorded for this clone. The read terminates 3 residues before the CDR3 end, so the remaining end is supplied by the germline J gene. The chain links TRBV19 to TRBJ2-1; D is possibly TRBD1 (6 bases). Germline assignment: CDR1 LNHDA and CDR2 SQIVND (reference sequence). CDR3 length: 14 residues. V lost 6 bases and J 6 bases, leaving 15 bases between the germline ends. The CDR3 sequence: CASRTDPGVNEQFF. CDR3 DNA (partial): TGTGCCAGTAGGACAGATCCAGGGGTCAATGAG.

This clone was seen many times. With the read ending 3 residues before the CDR3 end, the germline J gene is used to fill in that end. The chain has TRBV18 and TRBJ1-4; TRBD1 aligns across 7 bases. The CDR3 length is 13 residues. Germline trimming cut 5 bases from V and 5 bases from J; bases unmatched to any gene: 2. The germline V gene encodes CDR1 KGHSH and CDR2 LQKENI. The CDR3 sequence is CASSLQGNEKLFF. The sequenced part of the CDR3 DNA is TGTGCCAGCTCATTACAGGGGAATGAAAAA.

This clone was seen a handful of times. With the read ending 3 residues before the CDR3 end, the germline J gene is used to fill in that end. This rearrangement joins TRBV6-1 to TRBJ1-2; TRBD1 is a possible D gene (6 bases). CDR1 is MNHNS, CDR2 SASEGT, per germline. The CDR3 is 13 amino acids. Trimming stripped 3 bases from V and 3 bases from J, with 8 bases between. The sequenced part of the CDR3 DNA is TGTGCCAGCAGTGACAGGGGTGACTATGGC. As protein: CASSDRGDYG. The full CDR3 reads CASSDRGDYGYTF.

This clone turned up a few times. Read sequence stops 3 residues before the CDR3 end, and the germline J gene provides the missing end. The chain employs TRBV19 and TRBJ2-1; 8 bases align to TRBD2. J gave up 6 bases and V 3 bases, and 7 bases lay outside the gene matches. CDR1 is LNHDA and CDR2 is SQIVND in the germline V gene (reference sequence). CDR3 length: 15 residues. The DNA read from the CDR3 is TGTGCCAGTAGTATCGGGGGGGCCCGGGGCAATGAG. Its protein product is CASSIGGARGNE. The whole CDR3 protein reads CASSIGGARGNEQFF.

As for this clone: The read terminates 3 residues before the CDR3 end, so the remaining end is supplied by the germline J gene. This chain links TRBV6-1 with TRBJ2-1; 11 nucleotides align to TRBD1. CDR3 size: 14 residues. V lost 4 bases and J lost 9; bases outside the gene matches: 5. Germline lookup yields CDR1 MNHNS and CDR2 SASEGT. The CDR3 loop is CASSAGTGGGEQFF. The covered CDR3 bases are TGTGCCAGCAGTGCAGGGACAGGGGGAGGTGAG.

This clone was detected ten times or more. Read sequence stops 3 residues before the CDR3 end, and the germline J gene provides the missing end. This chain uses TRBV19 with TRBJ2-2, with a tentative D call TRBD1 (6 bases). Germline V gene sequence: CDR1 LNHDA, CDR2 SQIVND (reference sequence). The CDR3 spans 16 residues. The V end was cut by 2 bases, the J end by 4 bases, with 14 bases between. The DNA read from the CDR3 is TGTGCCAGTAGTATACTCGGCAGGGGTGGCACCGGGGAG. Amino acids: CASSILGRGGTGE. The CDR3, in full, reads CASSILGRGGTGELFF.

This clone was picked up many times. Sequencing ends 3 residues short of the CDR3 end; the germline J gene provides the rest. The chain combines TRBV7-6 with TRBJ2-2, with 11 bases lining up with TRBD2. Per germline, CDR1 SGHVS and CDR2 FNYEAQ. CDR3 length equals 18 residues. V shed 5 bases and J 0 bases; nucleotides not matched to a gene: 8. The covered CDR3 bases are TGTGCCAGCAGCGCCCGGACTAGCGGGTTTGCGAACACCGGGGAG. This gives the protein CASSARTSGFANTGE. The whole CDR3 is CASSARTSGFANTGELFF.

This clone has just a few counts. Read coverage stops 3 residues before the CDR3 terminus; the germline J gene supplies the remainder. J is TRBJ2-1 and V is TRBV7-9; the D gene is possibly TRBD2 (6 bases). V was trimmed by 5 bases and J by 6 bases, leaving 14 bases between them. The germline CDR1 and CDR2 sequences are SEHNR and FQNEAQ (reference sequence). The CDR3 has 14 residues. CDR3 sequence reads: CASSHGSRGNEQFF. Partial CDR3 DNA: TGTGCCAGCAGCCACGGGAGCCGGGGCAATGAG.

At least ten counts were recorded for this clone. The read ends 3 residues shy of where the CDR3 ends; the end is completed using the germline J gene. This sequence joins TRBV5-1 and TRBJ2-1; the match to TRBD2 covers 16 bases. The CDR3 loop spans 16 amino acids. The junction had 6 bases not matched to a gene; V was cut back by 4 bases and J by 8 bases. Per the germline V gene, CDR1 is SGHRS and CDR2 is YFSETQ. CDR3 residues: CASSAGLAGGHHEQFF. The part of the CDR3 DNA that was read is TGCGCCAGCAGCGCGGGACTAGCGGGAGGGCACCATGAG.

This clone has ten or more counts. The CDR3 end is not reached by the read, which stops 3 residues before it; the germline J gene fills it in. V and J are TRBV19 and TRBJ2-3, with 10 bases that match TRBD2. The germline V gene encodes CDR1 LNHDA and CDR2 SQIVND (reference sequence). CDR3 size: 16 residues. J lost 6 bases, V lost 3 bases, and 9 bases had no gene match. CDR3 sequence reads: CASSIEAGGPRDTQYF. The part of the CDR3 DNA that was read is TGTGCCAGTAGTATTGAAGCGGGAGGGCCGAGGGATACG.

With regard to this clone: The read terminates 3 residues before the CDR3 end, so the remaining end is supplied by the germline J gene. V gene TRBV20-1 combines with J gene TRBJ2-1; 13 bases are shared with TRBD2. CDR1 is DFQATT and CDR2 is SNEGSKA in the germline V gene (reference sequence). J gave up 8 bases and V 5 bases, and 6 bases lay outside the gene matches. This CDR3 is 14 amino acids long. CDR3 in amino acids: CSAYGTSGTDEQFF. Partial CDR3 DNA: TGCAGTGCTTACGGGACTAGCGGGACCGATGAG.

Ten or more counts support this clone. The CDR3 end falls 3 residues outside the read, so it is completed with the germline J gene. This chain connects TRBV30 to TRBJ1-1, with D hard to call. CDR3 length: 13 amino acids. Looked up from germline, CDR1 is GTSNPN and CDR2 is SVGIG (reference sequence). V was trimmed by 1 base and J by 4 bases, leaving 10 bases between them. CDR3 sequence reads: CAWSDGSFTEAFF. CDR3 bases read: TGTGCCTGGAGTGACGGGTCCTTCACTGAA.